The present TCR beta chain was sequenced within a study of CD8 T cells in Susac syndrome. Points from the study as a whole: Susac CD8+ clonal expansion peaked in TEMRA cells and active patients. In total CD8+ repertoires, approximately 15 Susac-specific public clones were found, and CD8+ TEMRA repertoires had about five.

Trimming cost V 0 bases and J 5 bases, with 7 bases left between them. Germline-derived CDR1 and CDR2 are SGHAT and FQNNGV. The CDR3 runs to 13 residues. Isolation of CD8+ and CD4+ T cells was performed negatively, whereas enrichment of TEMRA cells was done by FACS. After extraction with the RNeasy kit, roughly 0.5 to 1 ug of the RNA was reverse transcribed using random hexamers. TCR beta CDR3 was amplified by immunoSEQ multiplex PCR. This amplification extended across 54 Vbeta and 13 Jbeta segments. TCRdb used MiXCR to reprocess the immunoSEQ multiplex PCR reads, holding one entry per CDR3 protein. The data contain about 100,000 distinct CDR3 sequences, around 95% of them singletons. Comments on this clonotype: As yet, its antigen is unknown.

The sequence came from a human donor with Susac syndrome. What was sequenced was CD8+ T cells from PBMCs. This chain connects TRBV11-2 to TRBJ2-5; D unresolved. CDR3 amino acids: CASSLEIPETQYF. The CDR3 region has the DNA TGTGCCAGCAGCTTAGAAATTCCGGAGACCCAGTACTTC.